The following is a T cell receptor beta chain sequence with its context. Recruited during active infection, patients (from Seattle) were subsequently followed longitudinally. These data belong to a study of blood T cell repertoires in COVID-19. At the level of the study: The samples span acute and convalescent COVID-19 from the United States, Italy and Spain. Sample material is recorded as cDNA or gDNA derived from T cells, B-cell-depleted T cells, or PBMCs.

Per the original data handling: Nucleated cell counts were estimated from reference gene primer amplification. Method: immunoSEQ multiplex PCR; TCRdb's copy keeps in-frame clones and lacks some. The V and J calls and clone size come from that table; D and trimming were worked out from the DNA. This sample has fewer than 700,000 clones, with around nine tenths found just once. The origin of this receptor is a woman aged 50 to 60 with COVID-19, enrolled during active disease. The sequenced material came from peripheral blood.

CDR3 sequence (DNA): TGTGCCAGCATGTCCCTATACGAGCAGTACTTC. Protein product: CASMSLYEQYF. The chain joins TRBV2 to TRBJ2-7, with D unresolved. The CDR3 is made up of 11 amino acids. Germline V gene data show CDR1 as SNHLY and CDR2 as FYNNEI. V gave up 7 bases and J gave up 4 bases, with 8 bases separating them.